One sample yielded the 4 T cell receptor beta chains listed below, sequenced in a study of identical twins. From the 5' RACE reads, TCRdb called clonotypes with MiXCR, one entry per CDR3 protein. The sample carries 550,000 to 800,000 distinct CDR3 sequences, around 7.4% recorded once. These data also featured in a second study, about yellow fever vaccine responses in identical twins.

The sequenced material came from PBMCs. The receptors were gathered from a young woman in good health.

CDR3 sequence: CSARDLQGLNTEAFF. The CDR3 region has the DNA TGCAGTGCTAGAGACCTACAGGGACTGAACACTGAAGCTTTCTTT. This chain connects TRBV20-1 to TRBJ1-1; D is possibly TRBD1 (6 bases). Germline CDR1 DFQATT, CDR2 SNEGSKA (reference sequence). The CDR3 is 15 amino acids. The germline V and J ends were trimmed by 0 bases and 0 bases, with 11 bases remaining between them.

This clonotype was seen a few times. The J gene is TRBJ2-5, the V gene TRBV7-7, with D possibly TRBD1 on 5 matching bases. This CDR3 spans 15 amino acids. The germline gives CDR1 SSHAT, CDR2 FNYEAQ (reference sequence). Trimming cost V 5 bases and J 0 bases, with 13 bases left between them. CDR3 in DNA: TGTGCCAGCAGCGCCAATGCAGGGTACCAAGAGACCCAGTACTTC. Translated, it gives CASSANAGYQETQYF.

This clonotype was found a few times. V gene TRBV3-1 combines with J gene TRBJ2-3; 7 nucleotides agree with TRBD1. The germline CDR1 and CDR2 sequences are LGHDT and YNNKEL (reference sequence). The CDR3 contains 16 residues. V was clipped by 0 bases and J by 4 bases; unmatched bases: 7. The CDR3 here is CASSQDPDRAADTQYF. The CDR3 coding sequence is TGTGCCAGCAGCCAAGATCCCGACAGGGCAGCAGATACGCAGTATTTT.

This clonotype was picked up a small number of times. This chain uses TRBV7-9 with TRBJ2-4; tentatively, D is TRBD2 (5 bases). V was trimmed by 5 bases and J by 3 bases, leaving 11 bases between them. Germline V gene data show CDR1 as SEHNR and CDR2 as FQNEAQ (reference sequence). The CDR3 spans 14 residues. The CDR3 is CASSPRTLKNIQYF. CDR3 sequence (DNA): TGTGCCAGCAGCCCGAGGACTCTCAAAAACATTCAGTACTTC.